What follows is one TCR beta chain and its context. Antigen specificity is unknown. The V and J ends lost 5 bases and 5 bases, in that order; junction bases with no gene match: 4. The CDR3 contains 13 residues. The data are from a study of blood T cells in healthy people across ages. Russia was home to the donors, healthy Caucasian individuals aged roughly 6 to 90. Study-wide results and caveats: A conclusive naive versus antigen-experienced comparison was prevented by the unsorted PBMCs. Measured against age, TCR beta diversity per million T cells decreased in a roughly linear manner.

The second PCR ran roughly 6 to 11 cycles with a sample-barcoded 5' primer and J-beta primers. A 12-random-nucleotide template-switch adaptor tagged each cDNA molecule. TCRdb reprocessed the 5' RACE reads with MiXCR, giving one entry per CDR3 protein. The table has about 1 million distinct CDR3 sequences, over 35% seen once. This receptor was taken from a woman aged 60-70 years in good health. Source material: blood. The chain combines TRBV12-3 or TRBV12-4 with TRBJ1-2; 8 nucleotides match TRBD1. The chain's CDR3 is CASSGTGLYGYTF. CDR3 sequence (DNA): TGTGCCAGCAGTGGGACAGGCTTATATGGCTACACCTTC.